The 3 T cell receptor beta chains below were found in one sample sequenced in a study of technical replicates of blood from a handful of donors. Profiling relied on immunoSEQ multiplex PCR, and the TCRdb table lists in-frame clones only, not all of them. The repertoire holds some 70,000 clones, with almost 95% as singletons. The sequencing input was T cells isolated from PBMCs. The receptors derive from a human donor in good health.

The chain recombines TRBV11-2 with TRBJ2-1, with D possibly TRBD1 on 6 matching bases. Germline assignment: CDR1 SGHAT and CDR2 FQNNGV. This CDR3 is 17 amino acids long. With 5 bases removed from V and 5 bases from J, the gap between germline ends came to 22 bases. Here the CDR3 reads CASSAFTGMYVDNEQFF. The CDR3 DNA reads TGTGCCAGCAGCGCCTTTACAGGGATGTATGTAGACAATGAGCAGTTCTTC.

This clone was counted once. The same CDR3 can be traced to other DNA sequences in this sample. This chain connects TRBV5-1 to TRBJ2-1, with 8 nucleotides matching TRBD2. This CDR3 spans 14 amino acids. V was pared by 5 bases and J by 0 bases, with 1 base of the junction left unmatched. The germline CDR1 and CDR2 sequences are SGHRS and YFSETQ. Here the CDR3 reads CASSSGNSYNEQFF. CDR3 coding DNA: TGCGCCAGCAGTAGCGGGAACTCCTACAATGAGCAGTTCTTC.

CDR3 coding DNA: TGTGCCAGCAGCCCCGGACAGGGGGCTTGGTTTTATGGCTACACCTTC. As protein: CASSPGQGAWFYGYTF. The chain couples TRBV9 to TRBJ1-2; 11 bases map to TRBD1. CDR1 SGDLS and CDR2 YYNGEE come from the germline V gene. The CDR3 is 16 residues long. V dropped 4 bases and J dropped 5; count of bases not matched to a gene: 10.